The 5 T cell receptor beta chains given below trace back to one sample, sequenced in a study of blood T cell repertoires in COVID-19. This table comes from immunoSEQ multiplex PCR, and its TCRdb copy is limited to in-frame clones, with some not included. The data show about 280,000 clones, over 80% seen once. Sequencing used PBMCs or T cells enriched from blood (not recorded which). The receptors were gathered from a woman aged 25 to 45 with acute COVID-19.

V usage is TRBV5-6 and J usage is TRBJ2-1, with 10 bases that match TRBD1. Germline CDR1 reads SGHDT; CDR2 reads YYEEEE. J gave up 6 bases and V 0 bases, and 3 bases lay outside the gene matches. This CDR3 contains 15 residues. The CDR3 DNA is TGTGCCAGCAGCTTGGGACAGGGGGCAATCAATGAGCAGTTCTTC. It codes for CASSLGQGAINEQFF.

The chain uses TRBV5-1 and TRBJ1-4; D is ambiguous. There are 15 residues in the CDR3. V shed 3 bases and J shed 2 bases, with 11 bases lying between them. CDR1 and CDR2 from the germline V gene are SGHRS and YFSETQ. This chain's CDR3 is CASSSDTGTNEKLFF. In nucleotides, the CDR3 is TGCGCCAGCAGCTCAGACACTGGGACTAATGAAAAACTGTTTTTT.

Comments on this clone: At one of its ends the junction is not consistent with the germline gene, which may arise from a read error. The V call is TRBV12-3 or TRBV12-4, the J call TRBJ1-3; 9 nucleotides align to TRBD1. The CDR3 extends over 12 amino acids. The CDR3 coding sequence is TGTGCCAGCAGTTTAGGGTACAGGGGGCTCGGATTT. Protein: CASSLGYRGLGF.

The chain recombines TRBV5-1 with TRBJ2-7; TRBD2 matches at 7 bases. The CDR3 totals 16 residues. Per the germline V gene, CDR1 is SGHRS and CDR2 is YFSETQ. V was pared by 4 bases and J by 6 bases, with 16 bases of the junction left unmatched. This CDR3 reads CASSDPGGGDVSEQYF. The CDR3 bases are TGCGCCAGCAGCGATCCGGGGGGAGGGGACGTATCCGAGCAGTACTTC.

This rearrangement joins TRBV5-5 to TRBJ2-3; weak D call: TRBD2 (6 bases). This CDR3 contains 19 residues. Germline V gene lookup returns CDR1 SGHKS and CDR2 YYEKEE (reference sequence). The ends were cut back, 3 bases at V and 4 bases at J, with 27 bases in the middle. In nucleotides, the CDR3 is TGTGCCAGCAGCTCGGACCGGATGTTCGGTAGCGGTGTCGCAGATACGCAGTATTTT. Amino acid sequence: CASSSDRMFGSGVADTQYF.